This is a list of T cell receptor beta chains from one sample in a study of a mutant IDH1 vaccine in newly diagnosed glioma. Clones were sequenced by immunoSEQ multiplex PCR, and TCRdb holds only the in-frame ones, with some missing. This sample yields about 92,000 clones, of which 83% are seen a single time; 7% to 9% belongs to the top ten. The source material was PBMCs, sampled from a glioma patient treated with radiotherapy, temozolomide or both. Source of these receptors: a woman aged 45-59 years with glioma. The CDR3 runs from the conserved cysteine through the conserved F or W. The D gene is left open where the match is weak. Expanded clones get a size class; other rows say once, few or many, or leave the size out.

abundance	v_gene	d_gene	j_gene	CDR3nt	CDR3aa
-	TRBV27	TRBD1	TRBJ1-2	TGTGCCAGCAGTTTACGGGCAGGGGGCCACTATGGCTACACCTTC	CASSLRAGGHYGYTF
-	TRBV25-1	-	TRBJ1-2	TGTGCCAGCTGTTGTGGTGGCTTCGCGGCTCGTGGCTACACCTTC	CASCCGGFAARGYTF
-	TRBV2	-	TRBJ2-7	TGTGCCAGCAGTGATCAGTTGACCGAGCAGTACTTC	CASSDQLTEQYF
-	TRBV9	-	TRBJ1-5	TGTGCCAGCAGCGTGGATGGCAGCAATCAGCCCCAGCATTTT	CASSVDGSNQPQHF
-	TRBV7-9	TRBD2	TRBJ2-7	TGTGCCAGCAGCTTAGCCAGCGGGGGGTTATCTTACGAGCAGTACTTC	CASSLASGGLSYEQYF
few	TRBV5-1	TRBD1	TRBJ1-3	TGCGCCAGCAGCTTGGGGGACAGGGGATTCTCTGGAAACACCATATATTTT	CASSLGDRGFSGNTIYF
-	TRBV5-1	TRBD2	TRBJ2-5	TGCGCCAGCAGCTTGCTGGGGGGGGGATGGGAAGAGACCCAGTACTTC	CASSLLGGGWEETQYF
-	TRBV6-5	-	TRBJ2-3	TGTGCCAGCAGTTACGCCGGGCATACGCAGTATTTT	CASSYAGHTQYF
-	TRBV14	TRBD1	TRBJ1-2	TGTGCCAGCAGCCAAGATAAGGGACAGGGGGCCCATGGCTACACCTTC	CASSQDKGQGAHGYTF
few	TRBV4-2	-	TRBJ1-5	TGTGCCAGCAGCCAAGAGGAGAGTCAGCCCCAGCATTTT	CASSQEESQPQHF
-	TRBV4-1	TRBD1	TRBJ1-5	TGCGCCAGCAGCCAAGATGGGACAGGGAGCAATCAGCCCCAGCATTTT	CASSQDGTGSNQPQHF
-	TRBV18	-	TRBJ2-2	TGTGCCAGCTCATCAAATTCGGGCACCGGGGAGCTGTTTTTT	CASSSNSGTGELFF
-	TRBV5-1	-	TRBJ2-7	TGCGCCAGCAGCCCCGGGATTTTCTACGAGCAGTACTTC	CASSPGIFYEQYF
-	TRBV2	TRBD1	TRBJ1-6	TGTGCCAGCAGTGTACGGACAGGGGAAAATTCACCCCTCCACTTT	CASSVRTGENSPLHF
-	TRBV14	TRBD2	TRBJ2-1	TGTGCCAGCAGCCGCGGGGGCAATGAGCAGTTCTTC	CASSRGGNEQFF
-	TRBV7-9	-	TRBJ1-2	TGTGCCAGCAGCTCCACGAAGGGGAGCCGCTATGGCTACACCTTC	CASSSTKGSRYGYTF
-	TRBV2	TRBD1	TRBJ1-6	TGTGCCAGCAGGGGGACAGGGAACTATAATTCACCCCTCCACTTT	CASRGTGNYNSPLHF
-	TRBV12-5	-	TRBJ2-3	TGTGCTAGTGGTTTGTCGAATAGCACAGATACGCAGTATTTT	CASGLSNSTDTQYF
-	TRBV19	-	TRBJ1-1	TGTGCCAGTAGTCTGGAAAGTATGAACACTGAAGCTTTCTTT	CASSLESMNTEAFF
-	TRBV15	-	TRBJ1-1	TGTGCCACCAGCAGACACGTAGTCGGCACTGAAGCTTTCTTT	CATSRHVVGTEAFF
-	TRBV2	TRBD2	TRBJ2-7	TGTGCCAGCAGTCAATGGGGTAGCGGGGACGGCGAGCAGTACTTC	CASSQWGSGDGEQYF
-	TRBV30	TRBD2	TRBJ2-2	TGTGCCTGGAGTGGAAGACTAGCGGAGCGGGAGCTGTTTTTT	CAWSGRLAERELFF